These 5 T cell receptor beta chains were sequenced from one sample in a study of T cell responses to AZD1222 COVID-19 vaccine. Using immunoSEQ multiplex PCR, the repertoire was profiled, and TCRdb retains in-frame clones only, with some absent. The sample lists some 190,000 clones; over 75% were seen once. Source: peripheral blood, taken on day 0 of AZD1222 vaccination. These receptors all stem from an adult in good health.

This CDR3 reads CASSLVAGLNYEQYV. CDR3 sequence (DNA): TGTGCCAGCAGCTTAGTAGCGGGGCTTAATTACGAGCAGTACGTC. J is TRBJ2-7 and V is TRBV7-2; 8 bases are a match to TRBD2. This CDR3 region has 15 residues. V lost 1 base to trimming and J lost 4 bases; unmatched junction nucleotides: 6. The germline V gene encodes CDR1 SGHTA and CDR2 FQGNSA.

The V call is TRBV19, the J call TRBJ2-3; either TRBD1 or TRBD2 may supply D (5 bases each). The germline CDR1 and CDR2 sequences are LNHDA and SQIVND (reference sequence). This CDR3 contains 15 residues. V was shortened by 3 bases and J by 4 bases, with 14 bases between the two germline ends. The CDR3 sequence: CASSIWAGSADTQYF. CDR3 nucleotide sequence: TGTGCCAGTAGTATTTGGGCAGGGAGCGCAGATACGCAGTATTTT. The entire variable domain, with the rest obtained from reference TRBV19 and TRBJ2-3, is as follows: DGGITQSPKYLFRKEGQNVTLSCEQNLNHDAMYWYRQDPGQGLRLIYYSQIVNDFQKGDIAEGYSVSREKKESFPLTVTSAQKNPTAFYLCASSIWAGSADTQYFGPGTRLTVL.

This chain uses TRBV6-1 with TRBJ1-2, with TRBD1 identical over 7 bases. CDR3 length equals 17 residues. With V trimmed by 2 bases and J by 3 bases, 12 bases remained unmatched. Germline V lookup: CDR1 MNHNS, CDR2 SASEGT. The CDR3 bases are TGTGCCAGCAGTGAAATGGCAGGGGGTGATACGGACTATGGCTACACCTTC. This translates into CASSEMAGGDTDYGYTF.

V gene TRBV15 combines with J gene TRBJ1-4; TRBD1 matches 8 bases. V shed 5 bases, J shed 7 bases, and the junction held 12 bases outside the gene matches. Germline lookup yields CDR1 LNHNV and CDR2 YYDKDF (reference sequence). This CDR3 has 16 amino acids. The CDR3 sequence is CATSGRPQGAGEKLFF. The CDR3 DNA reads TGTGCCACCAGCGGGAGACCTCAGGGGGCTGGTGAAAAACTGTTTTTT.

The rearrangement uses TRBV18 and TRBJ2-1; tentative D call: TRBD2 (6 bases). From germline, CDR1 is KGHSH and CDR2 LQKENI. Trimming took off 0 bases at V and 8 bases at J, with 17 bases between the two ends. The CDR3 has 16 amino acids. CDR3 nucleotides: TGTGCCAGCTCACCACCACGGGACTCCCGTGGCCATGAGCAGTTCTTC. Encoded protein: CASSPPRDSRGHEQFF.